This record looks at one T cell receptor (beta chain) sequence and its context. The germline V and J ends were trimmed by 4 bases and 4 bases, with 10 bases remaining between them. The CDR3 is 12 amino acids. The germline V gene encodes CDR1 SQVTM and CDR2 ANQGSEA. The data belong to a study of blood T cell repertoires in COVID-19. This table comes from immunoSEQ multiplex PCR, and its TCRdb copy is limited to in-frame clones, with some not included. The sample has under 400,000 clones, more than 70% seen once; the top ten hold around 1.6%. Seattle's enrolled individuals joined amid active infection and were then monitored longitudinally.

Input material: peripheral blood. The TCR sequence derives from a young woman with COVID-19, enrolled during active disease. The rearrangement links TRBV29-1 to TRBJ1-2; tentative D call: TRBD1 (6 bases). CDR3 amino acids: CSVGDISYGYTF. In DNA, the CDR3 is TGCAGCGTTGGGGACATTTCCTATGGCTACACCTTC.